The T cell receptor beta chain described here comes from a study of cytotoxic CD8 clonotypes in ibrutinib-treated CLL. Turning to the study itself: Mean yields were approximately 260,000 productive templates and under 100,000 productive rearrangements per sample. The study's findings and limits: Contraction or stability on treatment characterized the public clonotypes, which were uncommon. Baseline clonality, above age-matched healthy donor levels, tracked circulating CD8+ T-cell counts.

Trimming left V 0 bases short and J 3 bases short, with 16 bases between. The CDR3 length is 17 residues. The germline gives CDR1 SGHDT, CDR2 YYEEEE. Depth targeted 1 in 200,000 to 1 in 1 million T cells, averaging approximately 9.3x coverage per clonotype. TCRdb keeps only in-frame clones here, not all; method: immunoSEQ multiplex PCR. The sample includes more than 300,000 clones, around four fifths of them seen just once. For this clone: The antigen is not known.

The receptor was isolated from a human donor with chronic lymphocytic leukemia. The sequences come from PBMCs, collected before ibrutinib treatment. The chain couples TRBV5-6 to TRBJ2-1; tentative D call: TRBD1 (6 bases). As DNA, the CDR3 is TGTGCCAGCAGCTTGGATCGAGGGGGAGTGGGCTACAATGAGCAGTTCTTC. This sequence encodes CASSLDRGGVGYNEQFF.